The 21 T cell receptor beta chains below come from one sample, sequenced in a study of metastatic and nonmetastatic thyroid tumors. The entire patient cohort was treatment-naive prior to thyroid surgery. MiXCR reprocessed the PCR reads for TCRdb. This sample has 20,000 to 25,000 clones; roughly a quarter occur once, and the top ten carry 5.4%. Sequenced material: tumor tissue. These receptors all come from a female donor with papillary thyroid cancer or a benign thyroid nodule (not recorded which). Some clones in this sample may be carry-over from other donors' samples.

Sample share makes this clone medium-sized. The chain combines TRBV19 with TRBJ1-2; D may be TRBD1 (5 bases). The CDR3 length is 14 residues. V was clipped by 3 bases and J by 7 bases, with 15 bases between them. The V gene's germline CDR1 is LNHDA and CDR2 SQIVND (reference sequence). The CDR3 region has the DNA TGTGCCAGTAGTATGACAGTCCCTACGGTTGGCTACACCTTC. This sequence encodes CASSMTVPTVGYTF.

The DNA of the CDR3 is TGTGCCAGCATGGAGGAGGGCTATGGCTACACCTTC. Its translation is CASMEEGYGYTF. This chain joins TRBV2 and TRBJ1-2; D not resolved. The CDR3 consists of 12 residues. Germline lookup yields CDR1 SNHLY and CDR2 FYNNEI. Between the trimmed V and J ends, which lost 7 bases and 4 bases, there was a span of 10 bases.

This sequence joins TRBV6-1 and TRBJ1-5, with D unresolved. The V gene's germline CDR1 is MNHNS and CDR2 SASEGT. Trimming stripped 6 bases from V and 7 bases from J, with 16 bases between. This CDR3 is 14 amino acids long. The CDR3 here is CASSPFGRVQPQHF. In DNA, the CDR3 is TGTGCCAGCAGCCCCTTCGGGAGAGTACAGCCCCAGCATTTT.

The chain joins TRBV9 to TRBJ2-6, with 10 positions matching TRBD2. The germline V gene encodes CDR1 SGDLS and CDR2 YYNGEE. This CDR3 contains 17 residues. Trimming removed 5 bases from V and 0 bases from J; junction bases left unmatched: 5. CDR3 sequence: CASSRLAGISGANVLTF. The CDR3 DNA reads TGTGCCAGCAGTCGACTAGCGGGCATCTCTGGGGCCAACGTCCTGACTTTC.

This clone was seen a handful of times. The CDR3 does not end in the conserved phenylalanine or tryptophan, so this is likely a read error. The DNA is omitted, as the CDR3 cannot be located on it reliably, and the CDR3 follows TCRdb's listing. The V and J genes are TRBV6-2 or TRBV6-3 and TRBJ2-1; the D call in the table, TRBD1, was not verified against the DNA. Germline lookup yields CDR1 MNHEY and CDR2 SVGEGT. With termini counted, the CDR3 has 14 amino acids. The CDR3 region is CASRWGSSYNEQLL.

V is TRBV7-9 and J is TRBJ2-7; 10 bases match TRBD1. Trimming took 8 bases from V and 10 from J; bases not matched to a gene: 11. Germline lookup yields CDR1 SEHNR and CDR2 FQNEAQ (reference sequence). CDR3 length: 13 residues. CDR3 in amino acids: CASGRQGAYYQYF. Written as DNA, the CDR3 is TGTGCCAGCGGGCGACAGGGGGCATACTATCAGTACTTC.

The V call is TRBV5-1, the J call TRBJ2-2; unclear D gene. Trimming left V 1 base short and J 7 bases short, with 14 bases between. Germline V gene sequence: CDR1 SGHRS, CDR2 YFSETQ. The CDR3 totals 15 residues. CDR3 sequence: CASSLFPQSSGELFF. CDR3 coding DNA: TGCGCCAGCAGCTTGTTCCCCCAGAGCAGCGGGGAGCTGTTTTTT.

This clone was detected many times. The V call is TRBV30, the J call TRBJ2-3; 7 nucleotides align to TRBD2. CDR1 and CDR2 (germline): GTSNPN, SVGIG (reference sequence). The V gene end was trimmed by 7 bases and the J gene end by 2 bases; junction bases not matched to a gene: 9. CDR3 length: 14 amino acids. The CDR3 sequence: CASNDGGNTDTQYF. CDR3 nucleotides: TGTGCCTCAAATGACGGGGGGAACACAGATACGCAGTATTTT.

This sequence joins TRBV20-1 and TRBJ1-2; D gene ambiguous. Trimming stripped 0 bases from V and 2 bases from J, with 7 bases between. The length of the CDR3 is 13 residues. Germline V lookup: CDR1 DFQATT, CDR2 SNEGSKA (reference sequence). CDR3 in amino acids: CSARDGINYGYTF. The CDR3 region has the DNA TGCAGTGCTAGAGATGGCATCAACTATGGCTACACCTTC.

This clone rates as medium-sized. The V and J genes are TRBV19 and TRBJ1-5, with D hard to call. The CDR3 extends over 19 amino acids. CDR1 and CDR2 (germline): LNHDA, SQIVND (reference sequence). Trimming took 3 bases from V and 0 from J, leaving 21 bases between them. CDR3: CASSIQSFPSPYSNQPQHF. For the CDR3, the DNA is TGTGCCAGTAGTATCCAATCCTTTCCGAGCCCTTATAGCAATCAGCCCCAGCATTTT.

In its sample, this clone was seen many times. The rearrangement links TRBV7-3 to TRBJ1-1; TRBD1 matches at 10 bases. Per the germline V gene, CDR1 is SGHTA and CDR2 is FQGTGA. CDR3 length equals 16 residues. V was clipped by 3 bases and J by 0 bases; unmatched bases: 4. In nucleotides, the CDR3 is TGTGCCAGCAGCTTCCGGACAGGGGGGATGAACACTGAAGCTTTCTTT. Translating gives CASSFRTGGMNTEAFF.

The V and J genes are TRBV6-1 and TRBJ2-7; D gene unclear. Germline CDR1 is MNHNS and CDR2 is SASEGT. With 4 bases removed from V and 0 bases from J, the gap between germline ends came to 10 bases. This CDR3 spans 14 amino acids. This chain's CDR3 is CASSVGASSYEQYF. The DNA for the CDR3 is TGTGCCAGCAGTGTCGGCGCTAGCTCCTACGAGCAGTACTTC.

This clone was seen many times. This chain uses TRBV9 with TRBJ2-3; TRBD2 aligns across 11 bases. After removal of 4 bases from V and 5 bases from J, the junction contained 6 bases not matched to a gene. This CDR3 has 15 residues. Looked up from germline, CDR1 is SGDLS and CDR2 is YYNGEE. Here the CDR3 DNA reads TGTGCCAGCAGCTTCACTAGCGGGGGTGGAGATACGCAGTATTTT. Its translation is CASSFTSGGGDTQYF.

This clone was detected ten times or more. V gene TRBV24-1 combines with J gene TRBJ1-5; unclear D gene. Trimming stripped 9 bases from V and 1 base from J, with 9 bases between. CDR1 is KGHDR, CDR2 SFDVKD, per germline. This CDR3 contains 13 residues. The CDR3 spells CATARGSNQPQHF. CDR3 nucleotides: TGTGCCACCGCCAGAGGGAGCAATCAGCCCCAGCATTTT.

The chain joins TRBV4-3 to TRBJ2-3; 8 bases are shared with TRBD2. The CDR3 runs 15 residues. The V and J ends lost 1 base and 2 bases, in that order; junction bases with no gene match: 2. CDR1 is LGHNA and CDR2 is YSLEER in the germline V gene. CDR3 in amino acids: CASSQVAGPTDTQYF. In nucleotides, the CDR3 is TGCGCCAGCAGCCAAGTAGCGGGACCCACAGATACGCAGTATTTT.

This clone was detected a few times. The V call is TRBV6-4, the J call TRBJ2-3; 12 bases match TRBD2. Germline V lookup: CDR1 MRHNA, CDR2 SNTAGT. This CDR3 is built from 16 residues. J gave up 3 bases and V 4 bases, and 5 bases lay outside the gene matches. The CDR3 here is CASSGLAGGGTDTQYF. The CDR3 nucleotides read TGTGCCAGCAGTGGCCTAGCGGGAGGGGGGACAGATACGCAGTATTTT.

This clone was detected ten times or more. The CDR3 region has the DNA TGTGCCAGCTCACCGGCGCCCGACACCGGGGAGCTGTTTTTT. It specifies CASSPAPDTGELFF. V and J are TRBV18 and TRBJ2-2, with D uncertain. This CDR3 is 14 amino acids long. Trimming pared 3 bases from V and 3 bases from J, leaving 8 bases between. Germline assignment: CDR1 KGHSH and CDR2 LQKENI.

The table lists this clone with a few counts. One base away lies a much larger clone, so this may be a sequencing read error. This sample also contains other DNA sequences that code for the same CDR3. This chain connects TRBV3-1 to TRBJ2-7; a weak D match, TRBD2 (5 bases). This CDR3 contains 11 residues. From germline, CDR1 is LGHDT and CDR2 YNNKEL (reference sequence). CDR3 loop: CASSQGGEQYF. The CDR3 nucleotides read TGTGCCAGTAGCCAAGGAGGTGAGCAGTACTTC.

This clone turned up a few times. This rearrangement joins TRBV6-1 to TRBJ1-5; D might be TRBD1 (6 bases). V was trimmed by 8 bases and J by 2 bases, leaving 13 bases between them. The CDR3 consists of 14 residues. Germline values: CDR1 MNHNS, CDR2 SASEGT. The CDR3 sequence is CASESRQGNQPQHF. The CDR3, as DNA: TGTGCCAGCGAAAGTCGACAGGGCAATCAGCCCCAGCATTTT.

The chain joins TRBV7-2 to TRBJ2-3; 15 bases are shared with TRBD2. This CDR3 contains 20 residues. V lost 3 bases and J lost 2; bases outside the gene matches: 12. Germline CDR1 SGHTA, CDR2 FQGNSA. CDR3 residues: CASSFSGLAGGLHSTDTQYF. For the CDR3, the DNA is TGTGCCAGCAGCTTTTCGGGACTAGCGGGGGGCCTGCATTCCACAGATACGCAGTATTTT. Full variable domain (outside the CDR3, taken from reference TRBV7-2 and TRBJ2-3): GAGVSQSPSNKVTEKGKDVELRCDPISGHTALYWYRQSLGQGLEFLIYFQGNSAPDKSGLPSDRFSAERTGGSVSTLTIQRTQQEDSAVYLCASSFSGLAGGLHSTDTQYFGPGTRLTVL.

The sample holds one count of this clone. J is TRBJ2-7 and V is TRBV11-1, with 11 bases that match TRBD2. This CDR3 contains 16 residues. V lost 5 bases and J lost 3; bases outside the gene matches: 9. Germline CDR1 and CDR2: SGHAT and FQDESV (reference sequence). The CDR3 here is CASSPGTSGENYEQYF. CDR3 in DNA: TGTGCCAGCAGCCCTGGGACTAGCGGTGAGAACTACGAGCAGTACTTC.